These 32 T cell receptor beta chains were all obtained from the same sample, sequenced in a study of long-term antiretroviral therapy in people with HIV (dated by TCRdb to the early 2020s). The immunoSEQ hsTCRB v3.0 assay was used at survey level resolution to sequence the TRB variable region. The table was pulled from immuneACCESS by TCRdb, which kept in-frame rearrangements only. Such tables lose some clones; where checked, under half of the loss comes from unresolved V genes, and the rest has no known cause. The sample table records 35,000 or so clones; 85% to 95% of these occur just once. The top ten clones comprise 3.6% of the sample. This material consisted of unsorted PBMCs, taken 4.1 years after starting antiretroviral therapy. The receptors come from a woman between 45 and 65 years old with HIV.

The rearrangement uses TRBV27 and TRBJ1-1; TRBD1 matches at 7 bases. The V and J ends lost 6 bases and 4 bases, in that order; junction bases with no gene match: 14. The CDR3 covers 16 residues. The germline CDR1 and CDR2 sequences are MNHEY and SMNVEV (reference sequence). CDR3 sequence reads: CASRLSGQGGGTEAFF. CDR3 in DNA: TGTGCCAGCAGGCTCAGCGGGCAGGGGGGGGGCACTGAAGCTTTCTTT.

The gene calls are TRBV14 and TRBJ1-5; D is unclear. This CDR3 has 13 amino acids. From germline, CDR1 is SGHDN and CDR2 FVKESK. Trimming stripped 3 bases from V and 0 bases from J, with 3 bases between. DNA for the CDR3: TGTGCCAGCAGCCAGCATAGCAATCAGCCCCAGCATTTT. Protein sequence: CASSQHSNQPQHF.

The V and J genes are TRBV12-5 and TRBJ1-2, with D perhaps matching TRBD1 (5 bases). Germline values: CDR1 LGHNT, CDR2 FRNRAP. Trimming stripped 0 bases from V and 8 bases from J, with 22 bases between. The CDR3 totals 17 residues. This CDR3 is CASGLVPFLIQGDGYTF. The CDR3 region has the DNA TGTGCTAGTGGTTTGGTACCTTTTCTAATTCAGGGAGACGGCTACACCTTC.

V gene TRBV6-5 combines with J gene TRBJ2-1; the match to TRBD2 covers 8 bases. The CDR3 runs 16 residues. CDR1 and CDR2 from the germline V gene are MNHEY and SVGAGI. V trimming: 0 bases; J trimming: 5 bases; junction bases outside the gene matches: 6. In DNA form, the CDR3 reads TGTGCCAGCAGTTACTCCCCTAGCGGGTCCCACAATGAGCAGTTCTTC. This gives the protein CASSYSPSGSHNEQFF.

The chain carries TRBV12-5 and TRBJ1-5; D uncertain. The V end lost 1 base, the J end lost 7 bases, and 8 bases lay between the germline ends. The CDR3 runs 13 residues. CDR1 is LGHNT, CDR2 FRNRAP, per germline. CDR3 region: CASGLGAGQPQHF. CDR3 in DNA: TGTGCTAGTGGTTTGGGTGCTGGCCAGCCCCAGCATTTT.

This CDR3 reads CASSDQIQDTEAFF. For the CDR3, the DNA is TGTGCCAGCAGCGATCAGATCCAGGACACTGAAGCTTTCTTT. The rearrangement joins TRBV2 to TRBJ1-1; D is undetermined. The V gene lost 6 bases and the J gene lost 3 bases, with 14 bases spanning the gap. Germline V gives CDR1 SNHLY, CDR2 FYNNEI. This CDR3 has 14 residues. Full variable domain (missing parts from reference TRBV2 and TRBJ1-1): EPEVTQTPSHQVTQMGQEVILRCVPISNHLYFYWYRQILGQKVEFLVSFYNNEISEKSEIFDDQFSVERPDGSNFTLKIRSTKLEDSAMYFCASSDQIQDTEAFFGQGTRLTVV.

The rearrangement uses TRBV18 and TRBJ2-7; no clear D. Germline CDR1 reads KGHSH; CDR2 reads LQKENI. CDR3 length equals 14 residues. The ends were cut back, 2 bases at V and 2 bases at J, with 10 bases in the middle. The DNA for the CDR3 is TGTGCCAGCTCACCAGGGTCTCAGGCCTACGAGCAGTACTTC. Residues: CASSPGSQAYEQYF.

The chain recombines TRBV4-1 with TRBJ2-5; possible D gene TRBD1, 6 bases. The CDR3 is made up of 14 amino acids. V lost 4 bases, J lost 4 bases, and 13 bases lay in between. Germline V CDR1 and CDR2: MGHRA, YSYEKL. The DNA of the CDR3 is TGCGCCAGCAGCCCCAGGGGTAGCAGAGAGACCCAGTACTTC. Its translation: CASSPRGSRETQYF.

The rearrangement joins TRBV5-1 to TRBJ1-1; D is uncertain. Trimming cost V 8 bases and J 1 base, with 9 bases left between them. Per the germline V gene, CDR1 is SGHRS and CDR2 is YFSETQ. The CDR3 is made up of 12 amino acids. The CDR3 spells CASYGQNTEAFF. CDR3 sequence (DNA): TGCGCCAGTTACGGCCAGAACACTGAAGCTTTCTTT.

The chain recombines TRBV6-1 with TRBJ1-1, with D hard to call. The ends were cut back, 1 base at V and 11 bases at J, with 14 bases in the middle. Germline loops: CDR1 MNHNS, CDR2 SASEGT. The length of the CDR3 is 13 residues. CDR3 in DNA: TGTGCCAGCAGTGAAGGGACTCCTACAGTCGCTTTCTTT. Protein sequence: CASSEGTPTVAFF.

This chain links TRBV6-7 with TRBJ1-5, with a weak D call TRBD1 (5 bases). TRBV6-7 has ORF status, its function being uncertain. There are 17 residues in the CDR3. With 9 bases removed from V and 3 bases from J, the gap between germline ends came to 24 bases. CDR3 bases: TGTGCCAGGGAGCACAGTGCGGGTACAGGACCCAATCAGCCCCAGCATTTT. As protein: CAREHSAGTGPNQPQHF.

This clone was observed once. The chain combines TRBV10-3 with TRBJ2-5; 9 bases are shared with TRBD2. V lost 0 bases and J lost 0; bases outside the gene matches: 2. Germline assignment: CDR1 ENHRY and CDR2 SYGVKD. CDR3 length: 16 residues. This CDR3 reads CAISESIAGDQETQYF. The DNA of the CDR3 is TGTGCCATCAGTGAGTCGATAGCGGGGGACCAAGAGACCCAGTACTTC.

This clone was observed a single time. The chain has TRBV5-1 and TRBJ2-2; 9 bases agree with TRBD1. After removal of 2 bases from V and 1 base from J, the junction contained 6 bases not matched to a gene. Germline-derived CDR1 and CDR2 are SGHRS and YFSETQ. This CDR3 spans 17 amino acids. CDR3 sequence (DNA): TGCGCCAGCAGCTTAGCTCCGGGACAGGGGAACACCGGGGAGCTGTTTTTT. It translates to CASSLAPGQGNTGELFF.

The rearrangement joins TRBV7-9 to TRBJ2-1, with 10 bases identical to TRBD1. The CDR3 runs 14 residues. With 7 bases clipped from V and 6 bases from J, the junction kept 6 bases outside the gene matches. CDR1 and CDR2 (germline): SEHNR, FQNEAQ (reference sequence). The CDR3 loop reads CASTDRGPGNEQFF. CDR3 nucleotide sequence: TGTGCCAGCACCGACAGGGGGCCTGGCAATGAGCAGTTCTTC.

The V gene is TRBV4-2, the J gene TRBJ2-3; no definite D call. Deletions cut 1 base from V and 2 bases from J, with 10 bases between. Germline V gene data show CDR1 as LGHNA and CDR2 as YNFKEQ. The CDR3 is 15 residues long. The CDR3 sequence: CASSQVNAVTDTQYF. For the CDR3, the DNA is TGTGCCAGCAGCCAAGTTAACGCCGTCACAGATACGCAGTATTTT.

V and J are TRBV19 and TRBJ1-5; 10 bases align to TRBD1. CDR1 is LNHDA and CDR2 is SQIVND in the germline V gene (reference sequence). The J segment lost 2 bases and the V segment lost 10 bases, leaving 11 bases of the junction unmatched. This CDR3 region has 16 residues. The CDR3 sequence: CATGGQGKGGNQPQHF. The CDR3 DNA reads TGTGCCACTGGGGGACAGGGGAAGGGTGGCAATCAGCCCCAGCATTTT.

V and J are TRBV7-3 and TRBJ2-7; 9 bases agree with TRBD1. Unmatched junction bases numbered 6, after V lost 0 bases and J lost 6 bases. The V gene's germline CDR1 is SGHTA and CDR2 FQGTGA. The CDR3 has 15 residues. CDR3 sequence (DNA): TGTGCCAGCAGCTTAACCGGGACAGGGCCCTTCGAGCAGTACTTC. It yields the protein CASSLTGTGPFEQYF.

This rearrangement joins TRBV6-5 to TRBJ1-1; possibly TRBD1 for D (6 bases). The CDR3 sequence is 14 residues long. V was clipped by 5 bases and J by 0 bases, with 10 bases between them. Germline loops: CDR1 MNHEY, CDR2 SVGAGI. Written as DNA, the CDR3 is TGTGCCAGCAGTCCCGGGACACTGAACACTGAAGCTTTCTTT. Protein sequence: CASSPGTLNTEAFF.

V gene TRBV2 combines with J gene TRBJ1-5; D ambiguous. V was shortened by 0 bases and J by 7 bases, with 13 bases between the two germline ends. Looked up from germline, CDR1 is SNHLY and CDR2 is FYNNEI. This CDR3 spans 15 amino acids. CDR3 protein: CASSEAFSPVQPQHF. The CDR3 DNA follows: TGTGCCAGCAGTGAAGCCTTCAGTCCTGTCCAGCCCCAGCATTTT.

In DNA, the CDR3 is TGTGCCAGCAGTCAAAGACAGGGTGGAAACACCATATATTTT. Its protein is CASSQRQGGNTIYF. The chain couples TRBV6-5 to TRBJ1-3; 7 bases align to TRBD1. Germline V CDR1 and CDR2: MNHEY, SVGAGI. The CDR3 spans 14 residues. The J segment lost 3 bases and the V segment lost 5 bases, leaving 4 bases of the junction unmatched.

The genes are TRBV25-1 and TRBJ2-3, with 7 bases matching TRBD1. Germline-derived CDR1 and CDR2 are MGHDK and SYGVNS. J was trimmed by 3 bases and V by 6 bases; bases with no gene match: 3. The CDR3 contains 13 residues. CDR3 DNA sequence: TGTGCCAGCAGGATACAGGGGACAGATACGCAGTATTTT. Its translation is CASRIQGTDTQYF.

The chain carries TRBV9 and TRBJ2-5; possibly TRBD1 for D (5 bases). V lost 1 base and J 5 bases, leaving 9 bases between the germline ends. This CDR3 is built from 13 residues. CDR1 and CDR2 from the germline V gene are SGDLS and YYNGEE. The CDR3 DNA is TGTGCCAGCAGCGTACAGGGTGGGGAGACCCAGTACTTC. Translation: CASSVQGGETQYF.

The V and J genes are TRBV10-3 and TRBJ2-5; 8 positions agree with TRBD1. The CDR3 runs 14 residues. Germline V CDR1 and CDR2: ENHRY, SYGVKD. The V and J ends lost 3 bases and 5 bases, in that order; junction bases with no gene match: 5. CDR3: CAISDGQGRETQYF. CDR3 nucleotide sequence: TGTGCCATCAGTGACGGACAGGGACGGGAGACCCAGTACTTC.

This clone was seen a few times. The chain uses TRBV15 and TRBJ1-2, with D perhaps TRBD1 (6 bases). This CDR3 is 13 amino acids long. The germline V gene encodes CDR1 LNHNV and CDR2 YYDKDF (reference sequence). V dropped 5 bases and J dropped 2 bases, with 9 bases sitting between them. CDR3 protein: CATSGTGNYGYTF. The CDR3 DNA reads TGTGCCACCAGCGGAACAGGGAACTATGGCTACACCTTC.

This chain joins TRBV2 and TRBJ1-2, with TRBD1 identical over 9 bases. The junction had 5 bases not matched to a gene; V was cut back by 5 bases and J by 4 bases. The germline V gene has CDR1 SNHLY and CDR2 FYNNEI. The CDR3 runs 14 residues. The CDR3 bases are TGTGCCAGCAGTCCCCGGGACAGGGTCTATGGCTACACCTTC. Translation: CASSPRDRVYGYTF.

This clone was counted a few times. The rearrangement joins TRBV6-1 to TRBJ1-6, with 10 nucleotides matching TRBD1. Germline trimming cut 4 bases from V and 7 bases from J; bases unmatched to any gene: 7. Germline lookup yields CDR1 MNHNS and CDR2 SASEGT. The CDR3 sequence is 16 residues long. CDR3 protein: CASSVSRTGGNSPLHF. The CDR3 coding sequence is TGTGCCAGCAGTGTATCGAGGACAGGGGGGAATTCACCCCTCCACTTT.

The chain is built from TRBV29-1 and TRBJ1-4; TRBD1 might be the D (6 bases). Germline V CDR1 and CDR2: SQVTM, ANQGSEA. The CDR3 is made up of 15 amino acids. Trimming removed 7 bases at V and 0 bases at J, with 15 bases between. CDR3 region: CSARRSGATNEKLFF. CDR3 bases: TGCAGCGCCCGACGGTCAGGGGCAACTAATGAAAAACTGTTTTTT.

This clone was recorded once. V usage is TRBV7-2 and J usage is TRBJ1-1; 7 bases are a match to TRBD1. This CDR3 is built from 12 residues. With 5 bases clipped from V and 10 bases from J, the junction kept 7 bases outside the gene matches. Germline values: CDR1 SGHTA, CDR2 FQGNSA. The CDR3 nucleotides are TGTGCCAGCAGCGTGCCACAGGGGAGAGCTTTCTTT. Protein: CASSVPQGRAFF.

The chain couples TRBV2 to TRBJ2-1, with 15 bases lining up with TRBD2. CDR1 and CDR2 from the germline V gene are SNHLY and FYNNEI. The CDR3 length is 16 residues. V was clipped by 5 bases and J by 6 bases; unmatched bases: 5. The CDR3 loop is CASSPRGLAGGNEQFF. In DNA, the CDR3 is TGTGCCAGCAGTCCTAGGGGACTAGCGGGGGGCAATGAGCAGTTCTTC.

This chain uses TRBV5-1 with TRBJ2-5, with D perhaps TRBD1 or TRBD2 (5 bases each). The CDR3 runs 15 residues. Germline-derived CDR1 and CDR2 are SGHRS and YFSETQ. Deletions cut 4 bases from V and 4 bases from J, with 17 bases between. The CDR3 DNA follows: TGCGCCAGCAGCCAAGGATCTGGGGCGGGAGAGACCCAGTACTTC. Its translation: CASSQGSGAGETQYF.

The V and J genes are TRBV30 and TRBJ1-6; D unclear. This CDR3 spans 14 amino acids. Trimming shortened V by 3 bases and J by 9 bases, and 15 bases separated the two germline ends. Germline CDR1 GTSNPN, CDR2 SVGIG (reference sequence). CDR3 in DNA: TGTGCCTGGAGCCTAGCGGGAGGTTTTTCACCCCTCCACTTT. Translation: CAWSLAGGFSPLHF.

The gene calls are TRBV6-1 and TRBJ1-5; 7 nucleotides agree with TRBD1. CDR3 length equals 14 residues. In germline, CDR1 is MNHNS, CDR2 SASEGT. Trimming at V came to 6 bases and at J to 6 bases, leaving 8 bases not matched to a gene. The CDR3 sequence: CASRVQGGSQPQHF. The CDR3, as DNA: TGTGCCAGCAGAGTCCAGGGGGGGAGTCAGCCCCAGCATTTT.